This T cell receptor beta chain appears in the sequencing data of a study of blood T cell repertoires in COVID-19. Across the whole study: Acute and convalescent COVID-19 specimens originated in the United States, Italy and Spain. Nucleic acid was either cDNA or gDNA, and it came from T cells, B-cell-depleted T cells, or PBMCs.

Methods used by the authors: Counts of nucleated cells, estimated from reference gene primer amplification, were obtained. Method: immunoSEQ multiplex PCR; TCRdb's copy keeps in-frame clones and lacks some. The DNA gave D and trimming, while V, J and clone size come from that table. The sample lists about 250,000 clones; roughly 87% were seen once. The CDR3 is 16 residues long. Per the germline V gene, CDR1 is LNHDA and CDR2 is SQIVND (reference sequence). V trimming: 5 bases; J trimming: 0 bases; junction bases outside the gene matches: 7. The V gene is TRBV19, the J gene TRBJ1-5; 7 nucleotides line up with TRBD1. Sequenced input: peripheral blood. The origin of this receptor is a man between 18 and 29 years old with active or convalescent COVID-19. CDR3 sequence reads: CASSARDSYSNQPQHF. CDR3 DNA: TGTGCCAGTAGTGCGCGGGACAGCTATAGCAATCAGCCCCAGCATTTT. The variable domain in full, with the rest retrieved from reference TRBV19 and TRBJ1-5, is DGGITQSPKYLFRKEGQNVTLSCEQNLNHDAMYWYRQDPGQGLRLIYYSQIVNDFQKGDIAEGYSVSREKKESFPLTVTSAQKNPTAFYLCASSARDSYSNQPQHFGDGTRLSIL.